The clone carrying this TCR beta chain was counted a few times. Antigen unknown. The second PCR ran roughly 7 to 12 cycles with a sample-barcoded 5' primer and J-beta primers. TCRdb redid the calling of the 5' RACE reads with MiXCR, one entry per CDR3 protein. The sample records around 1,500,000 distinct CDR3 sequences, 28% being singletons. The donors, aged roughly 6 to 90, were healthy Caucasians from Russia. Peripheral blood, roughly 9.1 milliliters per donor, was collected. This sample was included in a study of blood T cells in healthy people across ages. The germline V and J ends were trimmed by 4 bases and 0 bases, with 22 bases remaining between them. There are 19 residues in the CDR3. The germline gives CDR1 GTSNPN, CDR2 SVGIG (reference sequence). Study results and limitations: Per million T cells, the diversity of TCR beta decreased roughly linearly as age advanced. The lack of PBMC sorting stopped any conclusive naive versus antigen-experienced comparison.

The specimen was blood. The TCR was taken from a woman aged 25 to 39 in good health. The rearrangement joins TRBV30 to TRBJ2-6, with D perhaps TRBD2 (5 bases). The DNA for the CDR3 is TGTGCCTGGAATGGTTTGGGCTACCTAGCCAGCTCTGGGGCCAACGTCCTGACTTTC. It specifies CAWNGLGYLASSGANVLTF.